What follows are 29 T cell receptor beta chains derived from one specimen sequenced in a study of T cells after yellow fever vaccination. TCRdb independently ran MiXCR on the 5' RACE reads; one entry per CDR3 protein. The profile shows about 320,000 distinct CDR3 sequences, around 13% of them singletons. The sample in question was CD4+ T cells sorted from PBMCs, obtained 15 days after the yellow fever booster vaccination. These TCRs come from a man aged 18 to 29 who received the YFV17D yellow fever vaccine.

The V gene is TRBV5-1, the J gene TRBJ2-3; TRBD2 aligns across 8 bases. The germline V gene has CDR1 SGHRS and CDR2 YFSETQ. The CDR3 has 15 residues. J lost 0 bases, V lost 3 bases, and 3 bases had no gene match. CDR3 nucleotides: TGCGCCAGCAGCTCAGTAGCGGGGAGCACAGATACGCAGTATTTT. Its protein is CASSSVAGSTDTQYF.

This rearrangement joins TRBV6-2 or TRBV6-3 to TRBJ2-7; D is undetermined. The CDR3 has 13 amino acids. V lost 0 bases to trimming and J lost 1 base, with 4 bases between them. Germline V gene lookup returns CDR1 MNHEY and CDR2 SVGEGT. The CDR3 here is CASSYSGSYEQYV. The CDR3 region has the DNA TGTGCCAGCAGTTACTCGGGGTCCTACGAGCAGTACGTC.

The V call is TRBV5-1, the J call TRBJ1-6, with TRBD1 matching over 9 bases. Germline lookup yields CDR1 SGHRS and CDR2 YFSETQ. CDR3 length: 16 amino acids. The V and J ends lost 4 bases and 6 bases, in that order; junction bases with no gene match: 8. The CDR3, as DNA: TGCGCCAGCAGCATTACAGGGGGCGCGCGTAATTCACCCCTCCACTTT. Amino acid sequence: CASSITGGARNSPLHF.

The chain joins TRBV6-5 to TRBJ2-7, with 10 nucleotides matching TRBD2. J lost 8 bases, V lost 4 bases, and 8 bases had no gene match. The CDR3 totals 14 residues. Per the germline V gene, CDR1 is MNHEY and CDR2 is SVGAGI. The CDR3 DNA follows: TGTGCCAGCAGTTCGGTAGCGGGGGGCCGCCAGCAGTACTTC. It translates to CASSSVAGGRQQYF.

V and J are TRBV5-1 and TRBJ2-3, with D possibly TRBD2 on 5 matching bases. V was clipped by 6 bases and J by 0 bases, with 17 bases between them. From germline, CDR1 is SGHRS and CDR2 YFSETQ. CDR3 length equals 16 residues. Written as DNA, the CDR3 is TGCGCCAGCAACCCTCGGGGATGGACCAGCACAGATACGCAGTATTTT. This sequence encodes CASNPRGWTSTDTQYF.

The sample holds a few counts of this clonotype. This sequence joins TRBV2 and TRBJ1-1; possible D gene TRBD1, 5 bases. In germline, CDR1 is SNHLY, CDR2 FYNNEI. The CDR3 runs to 14 residues. V lost 0 bases and J lost 3, with 8 bases in between. The CDR3 bases are TGTGCCAGCAGTGAAGCTCGGGGCCACACTGAAGCTTTCTTT. The encoded protein is CASSEARGHTEAFF.

V gene TRBV11-1 combines with J gene TRBJ2-5; unclear D gene. CDR1 is SGHAT and CDR2 is FQDESV in the germline V gene (reference sequence). The CDR3 consists of 12 residues. The V end lost 2 bases, the J end lost 7 bases, and 8 bases lay between the germline ends. The CDR3 region is CASSLPAGTQYF. DNA of the CDR3: TGTGCCAGCAGCTTACCAGCAGGGACCCAGTACTTC.

Many counts were recorded for this clonotype. The V call is TRBV20-1, the J call TRBJ2-3; tentative D call: TRBD1 (5 bases). The germline V gene encodes CDR1 DFQATT and CDR2 SNEGSKA (reference sequence). This CDR3 has 13 residues. The V end lost 6 bases, the J end lost 4 bases, and 14 bases lay between the germline ends. In DNA form, the CDR3 reads TGCAGTGCCCCAATTCCAGGGTCAGATACGCAGTATTTT. This codes for CSAPIPGSDTQYF.

This chain links TRBV5-1 with TRBJ2-7, with a possible D match to TRBD1 (6 bases). Per germline, CDR1 SGHRS and CDR2 YFSETQ. Trimming removed 5 bases at V and 3 bases at J, with 12 bases between. This CDR3 region has 13 residues. The chain's CDR3 is CASSLTGNYEQYF. For the CDR3, the DNA is TGCGCCAGCAGTTTAACAGGGAACTACGAGCAGTACTTC.

This chain connects TRBV20-1 to TRBJ2-3, with 11 bases lining up with TRBD2. Germline trimming cut 0 bases from V and 3 bases from J; bases unmatched to any gene: 5. The CDR3 loop spans 16 amino acids. Per the germline V gene, CDR1 is DFQATT and CDR2 is SNEGSKA (reference sequence). This chain's CDR3 is CSARDRRLAGTDTQYF. CDR3 in DNA: TGCAGTGCTAGAGACCGAAGACTAGCGGGAACAGATACGCAGTATTTT.

Ten or more counts support this clonotype. V is TRBV18 and J is TRBJ2-2, with 7 bases that match TRBD1. CDR1 and CDR2 (germline): KGHSH, LQKENI. This CDR3 spans 16 amino acids. V trimming: 3 bases; J trimming: 0 bases; junction bases outside the gene matches: 4. CDR3: CASSPRTGPNTGELFF. In DNA form, the CDR3 reads TGTGCCAGCTCACCTCGGACAGGACCGAACACCGGGGAGCTGTTTTTT.

The genes are TRBV7-9 and TRBJ2-7, with D possibly matching TRBD1 (5 bases). Per germline, CDR1 SEHNR and CDR2 FQNEAQ (reference sequence). The CDR3 has 15 amino acids. The V gene lost 1 base and the J gene lost 0 bases, with 10 bases spanning the gap. This CDR3 reads CASSLGGGFSYEQYF. The CDR3 coding sequence is TGTGCCAGCAGCTTAGGGGGCGGTTTCTCCTACGAGCAGTACTTC.

V gene TRBV6-2 or TRBV6-3 combines with J gene TRBJ1-5; tentatively, D is TRBD1 (5 bases). CDR1 is MNHEY, CDR2 SVGEGT, per germline. V lost 2 bases, J lost 0 bases, and 8 bases lay in between. The CDR3 has 15 amino acids. In DNA form, the CDR3 reads TGTGCCAGCAGTTACGGAGGGGATAGCAATCAGCCCCAGCATTTT. Translated: CASSYGGDSNQPQHF.

This clonotype appeared a few times. The chain recombines TRBV29-1 with TRBJ2-2, with a possible D match to TRBD1 (6 bases). Germline V CDR1 and CDR2: SQVTM, ANQGSEA. The CDR3 sequence is 13 residues long. V was cut by 7 bases and J by 0 bases, with 9 bases left in between. The CDR3 is CSADRTNTGELFF. For the CDR3, the DNA is TGCAGCGCTGACAGGACGAACACCGGGGAGCTGTTTTTT.

The chain employs TRBV9 and TRBJ2-7; TRBD2 is a possible D gene (5 bases). The CDR3 has 14 residues. CDR1 is SGDLS and CDR2 is YYNGEE in the germline V gene. Trimming removed 0 bases at V and 6 bases at J, with 13 bases between. The CDR3 loop is CASSVDVKRGEQYF. The CDR3 nucleotides are TGTGCCAGCAGCGTAGACGTCAAACGGGGCGAGCAGTACTTC. Drawing the rest from reference TRBV9 and TRBJ2-7, the complete variable domain is DSGVTQTPKHLITATGQRVTLRCSPRSGDLSVYWYQQSLDQGLQFLIQYYNGEERAKGNILERFSAQQFPDLHSELNLSSLELGDSALYFCASSVDVKRGEQYFGPGTRLTVT.

This clonotype was found a few times. V usage is TRBV4-3 and J usage is TRBJ2-3, with TRBD2 as a possible D gene (5 bases). The CDR3 sequence is 16 residues long. Trimming stripped 4 bases from V and 0 bases from J, with 14 bases between. The germline CDR1 and CDR2 sequences are LGHNA and YSLEER. The DNA for the CDR3 is TGCGCCAGCAGCCTTCGACTGGGAGCTAGCACAGATACGCAGTATTTT. It encodes CASSLRLGASTDTQYF.

The V call is TRBV18, the J call TRBJ2-7; 8 positions agree with TRBD1. J lost 5 bases, V lost 5 bases, and 8 bases had no gene match. The CDR3 consists of 14 residues. Germline V gene data show CDR1 as KGHSH and CDR2 as LQKENI. CDR3 sequence reads: CASSASQGAHEQYV. DNA of the CDR3: TGTGCCAGCTCAGCCTCGCAGGGGGCCCACGAGCAGTACGTC.

The V gene is TRBV4-1, the J gene TRBJ2-2, with TRBD1 identical over 10 bases. V lost 4 bases to trimming and J lost 4 bases; unmatched junction nucleotides: 9. The CDR3 is 17 residues long. The germline V gene has CDR1 MGHRA and CDR2 YSYEKL. The CDR3 DNA follows: TGCGCCAGCAGCCGATTGACAGGGGGCTGGGGCACCGGGGAGCTGTTTTTT. Translating gives CASSRLTGGWGTGELFF.

This clonotype was seen only a few times. The rearrangement links TRBV6-5 to TRBJ1-1, with TRBD1 identical over 7 bases. Germline V gives CDR1 MNHEY, CDR2 SVGAGI. CDR3 length: 13 residues. V shed 9 bases, J shed 1 base, and the junction held 5 bases outside the gene matches. The CDR3 nucleotides are TGTGCCAGTCACAGGGGAAAGAACACTGAAGCTTTCTTT. It translates to CASHRGKNTEAFF.

The chain links TRBV7-9 to TRBJ2-6; D not resolved. Germline CDR1 reads SEHNR; CDR2 reads FQNEAQ (reference sequence). V lost 6 bases and J 0 bases, leaving 3 bases between the germline ends. The CDR3 consists of 13 residues. This chain's CDR3 is CASRTSGANVLTF. In nucleotides, the CDR3 is TGTGCCAGCAGAACCTCTGGGGCCAACGTCCTGACTTTC.

A few counts support this clonotype. The chain couples TRBV25-1 to TRBJ1-5; no firm D call. Trimming pared 1 base from V and 4 bases from J, leaving 2 bases between. The V gene's germline CDR1 is MGHDK and CDR2 SYGVNS. The CDR3 is 12 residues long. This chain's CDR3 is CASSELNQPQHF. DNA for the CDR3: TGTGCCAGCAGTGAATTGAATCAGCCCCAGCATTTT.

This clonotype was observed a handful of times. The V gene is TRBV6-2 or TRBV6-3, the J gene TRBJ2-5; TRBD1 is a possible D gene (5 bases). V was trimmed by 8 bases and J by 7 bases, leaving 17 bases between them. This CDR3 has 13 amino acids. Germline CDR1 MNHEY, CDR2 SVGEGT. Written as DNA, the CDR3 is TGTGCCAGCGCTCCTAGAGGACACTGGACCCAGTACTTC. Protein product: CASAPRGHWTQYF.

This chain joins TRBV20-1 and TRBJ2-7; no clear D gene. CDR1 and CDR2 from the germline V gene are DFQATT and SNEGSKA (reference sequence). Trimming shortened V by 3 bases and J by 0 bases, and 15 bases separated the two germline ends. There are 15 residues in the CDR3. The CDR3 DNA follows: TGCAGTGCTAGTCAACAGCGTTCGAGCTCCTACGAGCAGTACTTC. Protein: CSASQQRSSSYEQYF.

This clonotype was seen more than once but under ten times. The V and J genes are TRBV29-1 and TRBJ2-5, with D perhaps assigned TRBD1 or TRBD2 (5 bases each). V dropped 3 bases and J dropped 2 bases, with 19 bases sitting between them. The CDR3 totals 16 residues. CDR1 and CDR2 from the germline V gene are SQVTM and ANQGSEA. This chain's CDR3 is CSVDRYGAGEQETQYF. CDR3 DNA: TGCAGCGTTGATCGTTACGGGGCAGGAGAACAAGAGACCCAGTACTTC.

This clonotype was observed a few times. The genes are TRBV7-3 and TRBJ1-1; D perhaps matches TRBD1 (6 bases). V dropped 6 bases and J dropped 4 bases, with 15 bases sitting between them. CDR1 and CDR2 from the germline V gene are SGHTA and FQGTGA. The CDR3 covers 14 residues. CDR3 nucleotide sequence: TGTGCCAGCAGTCTAGTGGGGGGGCCCACTGAAGCTTTCTTT. This translates into CASSLVGGPTEAFF.

This clonotype was seen repeatedly, ten times or more. This sequence joins TRBV9 and TRBJ1-1, with D unclear. This CDR3 contains 13 residues. Germline CDR1 reads SGDLS; CDR2 reads YYNGEE. V was trimmed by 4 bases and J by 5 bases, leaving 12 bases between them. The CDR3 nucleotides read TGTGCCAGCAGCCGAATGGCGCGGACTGAAGCTTTCTTT. This encodes CASSRMARTEAFF.

This clonotype has only a few counts. The chain recombines TRBV18 with TRBJ2-5; D unresolved. This CDR3 is built from 14 residues. CDR1 and CDR2 (germline): KGHSH, LQKENI. Trimming took 0 bases from V and 3 from J, leaving 8 bases between them. CDR3 coding DNA: TGTGCCAGCTCACCACCGAATACAGAAGAGACCCAGTACTTC. Translated, it gives CASSPPNTEETQYF.

This clonotype was found a few times. The rearrangement uses TRBV29-1 and TRBJ2-3, with D hard to call. Deletions cut 6 bases from V and 2 bases from J, with 15 bases between. CDR1 is SQVTM and CDR2 is ANQGSEA in the germline V gene. This CDR3 is built from 14 residues. CDR3 amino acids: CSVRSAGNTDTQYF. The CDR3 DNA reads TGCAGCGTACGATCGGCCGGCAACACAGATACGCAGTATTTT.

This rearrangement joins TRBV20-1 to TRBJ1-4; D uncertain. V lost 4 bases and J lost 2, with 11 bases in between. The germline gives CDR1 DFQATT, CDR2 SNEGSKA (reference sequence). This CDR3 region has 14 residues. DNA for the CDR3: TGCAGTGCTACTTTCGGAGGGACTAATGAAAAACTGTTTTTT. Translation gives CSATFGGTNEKLFF.